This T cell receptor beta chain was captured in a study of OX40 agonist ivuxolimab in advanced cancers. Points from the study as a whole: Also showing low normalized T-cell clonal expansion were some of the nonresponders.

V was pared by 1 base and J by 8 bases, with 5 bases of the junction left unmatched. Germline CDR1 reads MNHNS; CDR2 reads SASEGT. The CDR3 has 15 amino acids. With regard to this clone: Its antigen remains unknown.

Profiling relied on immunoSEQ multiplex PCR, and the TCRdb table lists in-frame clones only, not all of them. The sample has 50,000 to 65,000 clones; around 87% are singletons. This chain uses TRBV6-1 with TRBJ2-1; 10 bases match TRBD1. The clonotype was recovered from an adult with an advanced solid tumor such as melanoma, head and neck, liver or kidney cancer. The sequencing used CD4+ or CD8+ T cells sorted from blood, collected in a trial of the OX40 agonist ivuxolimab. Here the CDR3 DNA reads TGTGCCAGCAGTGAAGGACAGGGGGCTCTGGATGAGCAGTTCTTC. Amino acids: CASSEGQGALDEQFF.